The 22 T cell receptor beta chains listed next were all sequenced from one sample in a study of T cell responses to AZD1222 COVID-19 vaccine. Libraries were prepared by immunoSEQ multiplex PCR; TCRdb keeps only in-frame clonotypes and omits some of them. The profile covers about 170,000 clones, with approximately 88% appearing a single time and around 1% taken by the ten largest. The sample consisted of peripheral blood, taken 28 days after the second AZD1222 dose. Every receptor here comes from an adult who received the AZD1222 COVID-19 vaccine.

This clone was observed a few times. This sequence joins TRBV14 and TRBJ1-1; tentatively, D is TRBD1 (5 bases). Trimming took off 1 base at V and 11 bases at J, with 14 bases between the two ends. The CDR3 has 13 residues. Germline V gives CDR1 SGHDN, CDR2 FVKESK. The CDR3 reads CASSQVLEGRAFF. CDR3 DNA sequence: TGTGCCAGCAGCCAAGTTTTAGAGGGGAGGGCTTTCTTT.

The rearrangement uses TRBV6-1 and TRBJ1-6; unclear D gene. V was clipped by 0 bases and J by 7 bases, with 10 bases between them. Germline-derived CDR1 and CDR2 are MNHNS and SASEGT. CDR3 length equals 15 residues. The CDR3 DNA follows: TGTGCCAGCAGTGAAGCGGCAGATTCAAATTCACCCCTCCACTTT. Amino acid sequence: CASSEAADSNSPLHF.

The chain carries TRBV7-2 and TRBJ2-5; the D gene is possibly TRBD2 (6 bases). Germline CDR1 SGHTA, CDR2 FQGNSA. V was clipped by 5 bases and J by 0 bases, with 16 bases between them. CDR3 length: 16 amino acids. The CDR3 loop is CASSLKVGGYQETQYF. The CDR3 nucleotides read TGTGCCAGCAGCCTAAAAGTTGGGGGGTACCAAGAGACCCAGTACTTC.

This clone came up once. Other DNA sequences from this sample encode an identical CDR3 as well. V gene TRBV5-1 combines with J gene TRBJ2-7; the match to TRBD1 covers 12 bases. Trimming at V came to 3 bases and at J to 7 bases, leaving 5 bases not matched to a gene. Germline loops: CDR1 SGHRS, CDR2 YFSETQ. The CDR3 is made up of 14 amino acids. The CDR3 DNA reads TGCGCCAGCAGCTCGGGACAGGGGGCCAGAGAGCAGTACTTC. Its translation is CASSSGQGAREQYF.

The chain is built from TRBV19 and TRBJ1-1; D ambiguous. Per germline, CDR1 LNHDA and CDR2 SQIVND (reference sequence). The CDR3 is made up of 14 amino acids. Trimming left V 3 bases short and J 4 bases short, with 12 bases between. The CDR3 region has the DNA TGTGCCAGTAGTATGAGAGGGCGAAGCACTGAAGCTTTCTTT. This gives the protein CASSMRGRSTEAFF.

The chain couples TRBV27 to TRBJ2-3; D not certain. V was cut by 5 bases and J by 6 bases, with 9 bases left in between. Germline loops: CDR1 MNHEY, CDR2 SMNVEV (reference sequence). The CDR3 covers 12 residues. CDR3 sequence: CASSPTMDTQYF. The CDR3 coding sequence is TGTGCCAGCAGTCCGACGATGGATACGCAGTATTTT.

V and J are TRBV5-4 and TRBJ2-3, with 7 bases aligning to TRBD2. Germline V lookup: CDR1 SGHNT, CDR2 YYREEE (reference sequence). This CDR3 is 17 amino acids long. Losses at the gene ends were 0 bases for V and 3 bases for J; bases not matched to a gene: 10. CDR3: CASSLGLTQGGTDTQYF. The DNA of the CDR3 is TGTGCCAGCAGCTTGGGCCTCACCCAGGGAGGGACAGATACGCAGTATTTT.

This sequence joins TRBV6-1 and TRBJ2-7, with unresolved D. The length of the CDR3 is 12 residues. The germline V and J ends were trimmed by 0 bases and 7 bases, with 7 bases remaining between them. Germline assignment: CDR1 MNHNS and CDR2 SASEGT. CDR3 loop: CASSEALWEQYF. The CDR3 nucleotides read TGTGCCAGCAGTGAAGCGCTGTGGGAGCAGTACTTC.

The CDR3 sequence is CASSQSGRGFYGYTF. The CDR3 nucleotides are TGTGCCAGCAGTCAGAGCGGAAGGGGGTTCTATGGCTACACCTTC. The V gene is TRBV7-2, the J gene TRBJ1-2; TRBD1 might be the D (6 bases). Germline CDR1 is SGHTA and CDR2 is FQGNSA. CDR3 size: 15 residues. Trimming took off 6 bases at V and 4 bases at J, with 18 bases between the two ends.

This clone was detected only a few times. The V and J genes are TRBV19 and TRBJ2-5; 10 nucleotides align to TRBD2. Germline V gene data show CDR1 as LNHDA and CDR2 as SQIVND (reference sequence). The CDR3 has 16 residues. V lost 4 bases and J lost 5; bases outside the gene matches: 10. CDR3 sequence (DNA): TGTGCCAGTAGTACACCCCAACTAGCGGGGAGGGAGACCCAGTACTTC. This gives the protein CASSTPQLAGRETQYF.

V is TRBV5-6 and J is TRBJ2-3; 7 bases match TRBD2. CDR1 SGHDT and CDR2 YYEEEE come from the germline V gene. The junction had 12 bases not matched to a gene; V was cut back by 1 base and J by 1 base. This CDR3 region has 18 residues. For the CDR3, the DNA is TGTGCCAGCAGCTTGTTCCGTGTCAGCGGGACCGGCACAGATACGCAGTATTTT. This sequence encodes CASSLFRVSGTGTDTQYF.

The rearrangement links TRBV5-1 to TRBJ2-2, with D perhaps matching TRBD2 (6 bases). From germline, CDR1 is SGHRS and CDR2 YFSETQ. CDR3 length: 19 amino acids. Deletions cut 2 bases from V and 3 bases from J, with 23 bases between. The CDR3 DNA reads TGCGCCAGCAGCTTTTCCCCCAACTCTTTGCGGGGAGACACCGGGGAGCTGTTTTTT. This codes for CASSFSPNSLRGDTGELFF. Full variable domain (remainder filled in from reference TRBV5-1 and TRBJ2-2): KAGVTQTPRYLIKTRGQQVTLSCSPISGHRSVSWYQQTPGQGLQFLFEYFSETQRNKGNFPGRFSGRQFSNSRSEMNVSTLELGDSALYLCASSFSPNSLRGDTGELFFGEGSRLTVL.

The chain uses TRBV23-1 and TRBJ2-7; D might be TRBD1 or TRBD2, each matching 7 bases. TRBV23-1 is filed as an ORF, its function uncertain. This CDR3 is built from 14 residues. V was trimmed by 7 bases and J by 0 bases, leaving 13 bases between them. Here the CDR3 reads CASTQGGTSYEQYF. The CDR3 region has the DNA TGCGCCAGCACCCAGGGGGGGACCTCCTACGAGCAGTACTTC.

The CDR3 loop reads CASSIEWAGGPTDTQYF. CDR3 in DNA: TGTGCCAGTAGTATAGAATGGGCGGGGGGGCCCACAGATACGCAGTATTTT. This chain links TRBV19 with TRBJ2-3; TRBD2 aligns across 9 bases. There are 17 residues in the CDR3. Germline CDR1 and CDR2: LNHDA and SQIVND (reference sequence). The junction had 6 bases not matched to a gene; V was cut back by 0 bases and J by 2 bases.

The V call is TRBV28, the J call TRBJ2-7; D possibly corresponds to TRBD2 (6 bases). CDR1 is MDHEN, CDR2 SYDVKM, per germline. The CDR3 runs to 11 residues. V lost 10 bases to trimming and J lost 9 bases, with 16 bases between them. The CDR3 bases are TGTGCCACTAGCGAGTTACCGTCGCAGTACTTC. Encoded protein: CATSELPSQYF.

The chain couples TRBV27 to TRBJ2-2, with 7 bases matching TRBD1. Trimming took 6 bases from V and 6 from J; bases not matched to a gene: 7. CDR1 and CDR2 from the germline V gene are MNHEY and SMNVEV (reference sequence). The CDR3 contains 14 residues. The CDR3 protein is CASRKGTASGELFF. The CDR3 DNA follows: TGTGCCAGCAGGAAAGGGACAGCTTCCGGGGAGCTGTTTTTT.

This clone was picked up one time. The chain carries TRBV7-8 and TRBJ1-2; D remains unclear. There are 14 residues in the CDR3. V shed 2 bases and J shed 3 bases, with 10 bases lying between them. Per germline, CDR1 SGHVS and CDR2 FQNEAQ. This chain's CDR3 is CASSLRVAHYGYTF. In nucleotides, the CDR3 is TGTGCCAGCAGCTTACGGGTGGCCCACTATGGCTACACCTTC. The complete variable domain, with remaining parts taken from reference TRBV7-8 and TRBJ1-2, reads GAGVSQSPRYKVAKRGQDVALRCDPISGHVSLFWYQQALGQGPEFLTYFQNEAQLDKSGLPSDRFFAERPEGSVSTLKIQRTQQEDSAVYLCASSLRVAHYGYTFGSGTRLTVV.

The V and J genes are TRBV27 and TRBJ1-5; D unresolved. The CDR3 has 13 amino acids. Germline V gene lookup returns CDR1 MNHEY and CDR2 SMNVEV (reference sequence). Trimming left V 6 bases short and J 4 bases short, with 10 bases between. CDR3 nucleotide sequence: TGTGCCAGCAGCGGGATCCCAAATCAGCCCCAGCATTTT. Translating it yields CASSGIPNQPQHF.

The table lists this clone with a few counts. The CDR3 protein is CASSSTGGYHEQYF. Here the CDR3 DNA reads TGTGCCAGCAGTTCCACAGGGGGGTACCACGAGCAGTACTTC. The V gene is TRBV6-5, the J gene TRBJ2-7; 8 nucleotides agree with TRBD1. This CDR3 is built from 14 residues. The germline gives CDR1 MNHEY, CDR2 SVGAGI. The J segment lost 5 bases and the V segment lost 4 bases, leaving 7 bases of the junction unmatched.

The chain uses TRBV10-3 and TRBJ1-2; the D gene is possibly TRBD1 (6 bases). This CDR3 comprises 13 residues. The V end was cut by 3 bases, the J end by 7 bases, with 12 bases between. Per the germline V gene, CDR1 is ENHRY and CDR2 is SYGVKD. The CDR3 loop reads CAISDERTAGYTF. CDR3 bases: TGTGCCATCAGTGACGAGAGGACAGCTGGCTACACCTTC.

The chain couples TRBV6-5 to TRBJ1-4; D remains ambiguous. Trimming cost V 8 bases and J 1 base, with 5 bases left between them. Germline loops: CDR1 MNHEY, CDR2 SVGAGI. The CDR3 has 12 residues. CDR3 in DNA: TGTGCCAGCGCCGGAACTAATGAAAAACTGTTTTTT. It codes for CASAGTNEKLFF.

The genes are TRBV5-6 and TRBJ2-4, with 12 positions matching TRBD2. This CDR3 has 17 amino acids. With 1 base clipped from V and 9 bases from J, the junction kept 11 bases outside the gene matches. Germline loops: CDR1 SGHDT, CDR2 YYEEEE. CDR3 amino acids: CASSLFQLAGGGGIQYF. The CDR3 coding sequence is TGTGCCAGCAGCTTGTTTCAACTAGCGGGGGGCGGTGGCATTCAGTACTTC. Using reference TRBV5-6 and TRBJ2-4 for the parts outside the CDR3, the full variable domain is DAGVTQSPTHLIKTRGQQVTLRCSPKSGHDTVSWYQQALGQGPQFIFQYYEEEERQRGNFPDRFSGHQFPNYSSELNVNALLLGDSALYLCASSLFQLAGGGGIQYFGAGTRLSVL.